This TCR beta chain was identified in a study of T cell changes during pregnancy in multiple sclerosis (dated by TCRdb to between 2018 and 2021). Looking at the study overall: Changes in the T cell repertoire over the course of pregnancy were examined in this study in women with multiple sclerosis.

Receptor libraries were prepared by the immunoSEQ multiplex PCR assay. As stored in TCRdb, this immuneACCESS dataset retains in-frame rearrangements with V and J assigned. A fraction of the clones does not appear; measured against another copy, unresolved V genes explain less than half of the discrepancy, and the remainder lacks a known reason. This sample has 45,000 or so clones in its table, and roughly 95% of those were observed once. The leading ten clones occupy about 0.92% of the sample. About this clone: Its specific antigen is unknown. One junction end does not reproduce the germline sequence, and a read error may be involved.

The source material was peripheral blood, sampled in the second trimester of pregnancy. The receptor's source is a female donor with multiple sclerosis, enrolled in a pregnancy study.

The sequenced DNA is TGTGCCAGCAGCTTGGGACGGGACTACTACGAGCGGTACTTC. The translation is CASSLGRDYYERYF. The V gene is TRBV5-4 and the J gene is TRBJ2-7, and 7 junctional nucleotides match TRBD2. From the germline V gene (reference sequence), CDR1 is SGHNT and CDR2 is YYREEE. Reading from cysteine to phenylalanine, the CDR3 counts 14 amino acids. Only the CDR3 portion is preserved as DNA: 42 bases, with reading frame beginning at the first base.